Listed here are 20 T cell receptor beta chains from one sample, sequenced in a study of T cells in Graves' hyperthyroidism and ophthalmopathy. Amplification of TCR beta CDR3 regions used RNA as the template. First-round RT-PCR of the TCR CDR3 relied on the HTBI primer set. TCRdb used MiXCR to reprocess the multiplex PCR reads, holding one entry per CDR3 protein. The profile shows 470,000 or so distinct CDR3 sequences, less than 25% of them singletons. Material for sequencing was blood. These receptors were collected from a man in his late teens or twenties with Graves' hyperthyroidism.

The rearrangement joins TRBV6-2 or TRBV6-3 to TRBJ2-7, with 10 nucleotides matching TRBD1. Trimming took 2 bases from V and 4 from J; bases not matched to a gene: 8. This CDR3 has 16 amino acids. Germline V gives CDR1 MNHEY, CDR2 SVGEGT. CDR3 nucleotide sequence: TGTGCCAGCAGTTACCCGCCTCCGGGACAGGGGTACGAGCAGTACTTC. Translated: CASSYPPPGQGYEQYF.

This clonotype appeared many times. The chain joins TRBV2 to TRBJ2-7; TRBD1 is a possible D gene (6 bases). CDR3 size: 12 residues. With 7 bases removed from V and 2 bases from J, the gap between germline ends came to 9 bases. CDR1 and CDR2 (germline): SNHLY, FYNNEI. CDR3 amino acids: CASNRDTYEQYF. DNA for the CDR3: TGTGCCAGCAACAGGGACACCTACGAGCAGTACTTC.

This clonotype was recorded at least ten times. The chain combines TRBV25-1 with TRBJ1-5; maybe TRBD1 (5 bases). This CDR3 region has 15 residues. CDR1 is MGHDK and CDR2 is SYGVNS in the germline V gene. V lost 1 base to trimming and J lost 2 bases, with 9 bases between them. The CDR3 DNA reads TGTGCCAGCAGTGAATCCGGGGCAGGCAATCAGCCCCAGCATTTT. As protein: CASSESGAGNQPQHF.

The V and J genes are TRBV18 and TRBJ1-2, with D maybe TRBD1 (5 bases). CDR3 size: 14 residues. Germline CDR1 and CDR2: KGHSH and LQKENI. V was clipped by 1 base and J by 6 bases, with 12 bases between them. CDR3 loop: CASSPQGQGDGYTF. CDR3 DNA sequence: TGTGCCAGCTCACCACAGGGGCAGGGCGATGGCTACACCTTC.

This clonotype was picked up many times. This chain connects TRBV28 to TRBJ1-1; D gene uncertain. With 7 bases removed from V and 1 base from J, the gap between germline ends came to 16 bases. The CDR3 consists of 15 residues. Germline values: CDR1 MDHEN, CDR2 SYDVKM. This CDR3 reads CASTHKQPTNTEAFF. The CDR3, as DNA: TGTGCCAGCACTCACAAACAGCCTACGAACACTGAAGCTTTCTTT.

The V gene is TRBV24-1, the J gene TRBJ2-5, with D possibly being TRBD2 (5 bases). The germline gives CDR1 KGHDR, CDR2 SFDVKD. V lost 1 base and J lost 4, with 15 bases in between. The CDR3 loop spans 16 amino acids. The CDR3 DNA is TGTGCCACCAGTGATTTCTCGAGCGGTGGAGGAGAGACCCAGTACTTC. It codes for CATSDFSSGGGETQYF.

V and J are TRBV20-1 and TRBJ2-7, with D unresolved. Trimming shortened V by 6 bases and J by 3 bases, and 9 bases separated the two germline ends. The CDR3 consists of 11 residues. Germline V gene sequence: CDR1 DFQATT, CDR2 SNEGSKA (reference sequence). In DNA, the CDR3 is TGCAGTGCATTTGGGCGCTACGAGCAGTACTTC. Residues: CSAFGRYEQYF.

This clonotype showed up many times. The conserved final phenylalanine or tryptophan is absent from the CDR3, which likely points to a read error. This chain connects TRBV12-3 or TRBV12-4 to TRBJ1-3, with 10 bases identical to TRBD1. CDR3 length equals 12 residues. J was trimmed by 8 bases and V by 6 bases; bases with no gene match: 1. CDR3 loop: CASRGTGDTIYS. CDR3 DNA: TGTGCCAGCAGGGGGACAGGGGACACCATATATTCT.

This clonotype has at least ten counts. V gene TRBV19 combines with J gene TRBJ1-5; 10 bases agree with TRBD1. Germline V CDR1 and CDR2: LNHDA, SQIVND (reference sequence). J gave up 7 bases and V 5 bases, and 17 bases lay outside the gene matches. The length of the CDR3 is 18 residues. The CDR3 region has the DNA TGTGCCAGTAGTGCTCCCTCGGGACAGGGGAGCTCCATACAGCCCCAGCATTTT. Its translation is CASSAPSGQGSSIQPQHF.

This clonotype was counted many times. The chain employs TRBV11-2 and TRBJ2-5, with 8 positions matching TRBD1. This CDR3 has 16 amino acids. V lost 6 bases, J lost 9 bases, and 18 bases stayed unmatched. The germline CDR1 and CDR2 sequences are SGHAT and FQNNGV. The CDR3, as DNA: TGTGCCAGCAGGCCTATCGGACAGGGAGGAGAACGGGCCCAGTACTTC. Protein: CASRPIGQGGERAQYF.

In its sample, this clonotype was seen many times. The chain couples TRBV20-1 to TRBJ1-6, with D unclear. Per germline, CDR1 DFQATT and CDR2 SNEGSKA (reference sequence). The V end was cut by 0 bases, the J end by 2 bases, with 5 bases between. This CDR3 has 14 amino acids. The CDR3: CSAREGTYNSPLHF. The CDR3 DNA sequence: TGCAGTGCTAGAGAGGGTACCTATAATTCACCCCTCCACTTT.

The chain has TRBV6-1 and TRBJ2-7; D gene unclear. The germline V and J ends were trimmed by 10 bases and 1 base, with 11 bases remaining between them. This CDR3 spans 12 amino acids. Germline V lookup: CDR1 MNHNS, CDR2 SASEGT. The CDR3 region has the DNA TGTGCCACCCTCCCCCCTTCCTACGAGCAGTACTTC. This gives the protein CATLPPSYEQYF.

This clonotype occurred many times. This chain joins TRBV12-3 or TRBV12-4 and TRBJ2-2, with 7 bases fitting TRBD1. The trim removed 7 bases at V and 1 base at J, leaving 3 bases unmatched. The CDR3 spans 14 residues. CDR3: CASKRTGNTGELFF. Here the CDR3 DNA reads TGTGCCAGCAAGAGGACAGGGAACACCGGGGAGCTGTTTTTT.

This chain joins TRBV29-1 and TRBJ1-3; 12 nucleotides match TRBD1. After removal of 4 bases from V and 4 bases from J, the junction contained 5 bases not matched to a gene. The V gene's germline CDR1 is SQVTM and CDR2 ANQGSEA. The CDR3 has 15 amino acids. The CDR3 loop reads CSVAWDRGRGNTIYF. CDR3 in DNA: TGCAGCGTTGCGTGGGACAGGGGGCGCGGAAACACCATATATTTT.

The chain uses TRBV20-1 and TRBJ2-5; 8 positions match TRBD1. CDR1 is DFQATT and CDR2 is SNEGSKA in the germline V gene (reference sequence). The CDR3 sequence is 13 residues long. The J segment lost 5 bases and the V segment lost 6 bases, leaving 8 bases of the junction unmatched. CDR3 sequence reads: CSAESTGEETQYF. DNA of the CDR3: TGCAGTGCGGAATCGACAGGGGAGGAGACCCAGTACTTC.

In this sample, this clonotype turned up many times. The chain uses TRBV12-3 or TRBV12-4 and TRBJ2-7, with D perhaps matching TRBD1 or TRBD2 (5 bases each). This CDR3 comprises 14 residues. V was shortened by 7 bases and J by 3 bases, with 16 bases between the two germline ends. The CDR3 region has the DNA TGTGCCAGCACCGTCGTGGGGGTCAACTACGAGCAGTACTTC. As protein: CASTVVGVNYEQYF.

This clonotype was seen only a few times. It may be a read error: a sequence one base away is much more abundant. The CDR3 does not end in the conserved phenylalanine or tryptophan, so this is likely a read error. J is TRBJ1-2 and V is TRBV2, with no clear D. Trimming left V 5 bases short and J 2 bases short, with 12 bases between. Germline V gene lookup returns CDR1 SNHLY and CDR2 FYNNEI. The CDR3 has 14 amino acids. The CDR3, as DNA: TGTGCCAGCAGTCTAAGCATGGGGAACTATGGCTACACCTAC. Its protein product is CASSLSMGNYGYTY.

This clonotype showed up many times. The chain couples TRBV6-1 to TRBJ1-1, with 7 bases aligning to TRBD1. The germline V gene has CDR1 MNHNS and CDR2 SASEGT. Trimming took 6 bases from V and 1 from J; bases not matched to a gene: 5. The CDR3 has 14 amino acids. The CDR3 DNA reads as TGTGCCAGCAGAGCTACAGGGGCGAACACTGAAGCTTTCTTT. Translation gives CASRATGANTEAFF.

This clonotype was detected many times. The rearrangement joins TRBV19 to TRBJ2-5, with D tentatively TRBD2 (5 bases). CDR1 is LNHDA and CDR2 is SQIVND in the germline V gene (reference sequence). The V and J ends lost 2 bases and 3 bases respectively, with 7 bases between them. The CDR3 loop spans 13 amino acids. In DNA, the CDR3 is TGTGCCAGTAGTATATCAGCGGAAGAGACCCAGTACTTC. Amino acid sequence: CASSISAEETQYF.

This clonotype was seen many times. This chain links TRBV4-1 with TRBJ2-5, with 14 bases aligning to TRBD2. The CDR3 covers 19 residues. CDR1 and CDR2 from the germline V gene are MGHRA and YSYEKL. V shed 1 base, J shed 5 bases, and the junction held 12 bases outside the gene matches. The CDR3 region has the DNA TGCGCCAGCAGCCAAGGACTAGCGGGGGGGACAAGCGTCCGTGAGACCCAGTACTTC. Translated: CASSQGLAGGTSVRETQYF.